A single sample is the source of the 28 T cell receptor beta chains below, sequenced in a study of T cell repertoires in cytomegalovirus infection. One entry per CDR3 protein, called by TCRdb with MiXCR from the reads. Of about 230,000 distinct CDR3 sequences detected, roughly 23% appear once; the ten largest clones hold roughly 18%. Material: CD8+ T cells from PBMCs. The receptors derive from a human donor in good health (CMV status not recorded). Some clones in this sample may be carry-over from other donors' samples.

The sample holds many counts of this clonotype. The gene calls are TRBV7-2 and TRBJ1-1; D gene ambiguous. The V gene lost 0 bases and the J gene lost 4 bases, with 9 bases spanning the gap. The CDR3 is 14 residues long. Germline CDR1 reads SGHTA; CDR2 reads FQGNSA. CDR3 nucleotide sequence: TGTGCCAGCAGCTTAGCAGGGTCGGGCACTGAAGCTTTCTTT. It encodes CASSLAGSGTEAFF.

This clonotype was found a few times. The chain recombines TRBV19 with TRBJ2-7, with 7 bases aligning to TRBD1. Germline loops: CDR1 LNHDA, CDR2 SQIVND (reference sequence). Unmatched junction bases numbered 7, after V lost 5 bases and J lost 3 bases. The CDR3 has 14 amino acids. DNA of the CDR3: TGTGCCAGTAGTGTATCGGGACAGTTCTACGAGCAGTACTTC. Translated: CASSVSGQFYEQYF.

V is TRBV4-1 and J is TRBJ2-3; no clear D gene. Germline-derived CDR1 and CDR2 are MGHRA and YSYEKL. This CDR3 contains 13 residues. V lost 2 bases and J lost 6, with 9 bases in between. CDR3 sequence (DNA): TGCGCCAGCAGCCAATTGGTCGACGATACGCAGTATTTT. Protein sequence: CASSQLVDDTQYF.

The chain recombines TRBV7-6 with TRBJ2-7; 8 nucleotides match TRBD1. This CDR3 spans 16 amino acids. Germline-derived CDR1 and CDR2 are SGHVS and FNYEAQ. The V gene end was trimmed by 3 bases and the J gene end by 0 bases; junction bases not matched to a gene: 7. The CDR3: CASSFSPGQASYEQYF. CDR3 coding DNA: TGTGCCAGCAGCTTTTCCCCGGGACAGGCCTCCTACGAGCAGTACTTC.

Comment on this clonotype: Germline and junction disagree at one end, which may indicate a read error. V is TRBV2 and J is TRBJ1-5, with 8 nucleotides matching TRBD1. The germline CDR1 and CDR2 sequences are SNHLY and FYNNEI. The CDR3 loop spans 16 amino acids. CDR3 in DNA: TGTGTCAGCAGTGAAGTGACAGGGGCATTCAATCAGCCCCAGCATTTT. As protein: CVSSEVTGAFNQPQHF.

This clonotype was seen a few times. J is TRBJ2-2 and V is TRBV28; D gene ambiguous. Deletions cut 2 bases from V and 5 bases from J, with 9 bases between. The germline gives CDR1 MDHEN, CDR2 SYDVKM. The CDR3 runs 14 residues. For the CDR3, the DNA is TGTGCCAGCAGTTTAGTGGGTGGAACCGGGGAGCTGTTTTTT. Amino acid sequence: CASSLVGGTGELFF.

A note on this clonotype: A much larger clonotype is one base distant, so this may be a read error. The chain carries TRBV7-2 and TRBJ2-7; 7 bases match TRBD1. CDR1 is SGHTA and CDR2 is FQGNSA in the germline V gene. The CDR3 is 13 amino acids. CDR3 loop: CAGSSWTGYEQYF. The DNA of the CDR3 is TGTGCCGGCAGCTCCTGGACAGGCTACGAGCAGTACTTC. Complete variable domain (other parts from reference TRBV7-2 and TRBJ2-7): GAGVSQSPSNKVTEKGKDVELRCDPISGHTALYWYRQSLGQGLEFLIYFQGNSAPDKSGLPSDRFSAERTGGSVSTLTIQRTQQEDSAVYLCAGSSWTGYEQYFGPGTRLTVT.

This clonotype was seen ten or more times. This sequence joins TRBV7-8 and TRBJ2-7, with D uncertain. In germline, CDR1 is SGHVS, CDR2 FQNEAQ. There are 14 residues in the CDR3. The V end lost 5 bases, the J end lost 3 bases, and 14 bases lay between the germline ends. The CDR3: CASSPTPSGYEQYF. The CDR3 region has the DNA TGTGCCAGCAGCCCCACCCCGTCCGGCTACGAGCAGTACTTC. Using reference TRBV7-8 and TRBJ2-7 for the parts outside the CDR3, the full variable domain is GAGVSQSPRYKVAKRGQDVALRCDPISGHVSLFWYQQALGQGPEFLTYFQNEAQLDKSGLPSDRFFAERPEGSVSTLKIQRTQQEDSAVYLCASSPTPSGYEQYFGPGTRLTVT.

The chain has TRBV12-3 or TRBV12-4 and TRBJ2-5; TRBD2 agrees at 9 bases. This CDR3 contains 15 residues. J lost 0 bases, V lost 7 bases, and 6 bases had no gene match. The CDR3 is CASTRLAEYQETQYF. In nucleotides, the CDR3 is TGTGCCAGCACGAGACTAGCGGAGTACCAAGAGACCCAGTACTTC.

This clonotype has a handful of counts. J is TRBJ1-4 and V is TRBV12-3 or TRBV12-4; D gene ambiguous. CDR3 size: 13 residues. Trimming stripped 3 bases from V and 13 bases from J, with 15 bases between. CDR3 region: CASSFYLEVGLFF. Here the CDR3 DNA reads TGTGCCAGCAGTTTTTACTTGGAAGTGGGACTGTTTTTT.

This chain links TRBV24-1 with TRBJ1-5, with no clear D. The V and J ends lost 3 bases and 8 bases respectively, with 10 bases between them. The CDR3 is 13 amino acids. Looked up from germline, CDR1 is KGHDR and CDR2 is SFDVKD. The CDR3 here is CATSDVVGEPQHF. For the CDR3, the DNA is TGTGCCACCAGTGATGTCGTCGGAGAGCCCCAGCATTTT.

This clonotype was recorded at least ten times. The chain has TRBV7-8 and TRBJ2-7, with 12 positions matching TRBD2. The germline gives CDR1 SGHVS, CDR2 FQNEAQ. The CDR3 is made up of 18 amino acids. Trimming removed 2 bases from V and 7 bases from J; junction bases left unmatched: 15. CDR3 coding DNA: TGTGCCAGCAGCTTACCCGCAGGACTAGCGGGGCGTTCTTTAGAGCAGTACTTC. This gives the protein CASSLPAGLAGRSLEQYF.

The rearrangement links TRBV2 to TRBJ1-1, with no clear D. V lost 0 bases, J lost 1 base, and 6 bases lay in between. The CDR3 runs 14 residues. Germline CDR1 reads SNHLY; CDR2 reads FYNNEI. The CDR3 reads CASSEAWQNTEAFF. The DNA for the CDR3 is TGTGCCAGCAGTGAAGCGTGGCAGAACACTGAAGCTTTCTTT.

This clonotype was detected many times. The chain couples TRBV12-3 or TRBV12-4 to TRBJ2-1; 11 bases map to TRBD2. The CDR3 contains 16 residues. The ends lost 3 bases at V and 0 bases at J; junction bases unmatched: 1. CDR3 residues: CASSLGLAASYNEQFF. The DNA of the CDR3 is TGTGCCAGCAGTTTGGGACTAGCGGCCTCCTACAATGAGCAGTTCTTC.

This clonotype was seen a few times. The chain recombines TRBV7-6 with TRBJ1-1; 8 positions agree with TRBD1. V shed 5 bases and J 5 bases; nucleotides not matched to a gene: 10. Germline V gene sequence: CDR1 SGHVS, CDR2 FNYEAQ. The CDR3 is 15 amino acids. The CDR3 is CASSKGPRGRTEAFF. The CDR3 DNA reads as TGTGCCAGCAGCAAAGGGCCCAGGGGGCGGACTGAAGCTTTCTTT.

The chain couples TRBV14 to TRBJ2-1; D not resolved. The germline V and J ends were trimmed by 0 bases and 0 bases, with 9 bases remaining between them. This CDR3 has 16 amino acids. Germline-derived CDR1 and CDR2 are SGHDN and FVKESK. As DNA, the CDR3 is TGTGCCAGCAGCCAAGATCTGGCCAGCTCCTACAATGAGCAGTTCTTC. Encoded protein: CASSQDLASSYNEQFF.

The chain has TRBV29-1 and TRBJ1-1; D call uncertain. In germline, CDR1 is SQVTM, CDR2 ANQGSEA. The CDR3 is made up of 11 amino acids. V lost 6 bases, J lost 0 bases, and 5 bases lay in between. This chain's CDR3 is CSVQVNTEAFF. CDR3 sequence (DNA): TGCAGCGTACAAGTGAACACTGAAGCTTTCTTT.

This clonotype has more than one count but fewer than ten. The V gene is TRBV11-1, the J gene TRBJ1-1; 7 bases map to TRBD1. Trimming at V came to 5 bases and at J to 6 bases, leaving 12 bases not matched to a gene. CDR1 is SGHAT, CDR2 FQDESV, per germline (reference sequence). This CDR3 region has 15 residues. This CDR3 reads CASSDGTAWLSEAFF. CDR3 nucleotides: TGTGCCAGCAGCGACGGGACAGCTTGGCTCTCTGAAGCTTTCTTT.

Details on this clonotype: Compared with germline, one end of the junction differs, possibly owing to a read error. This chain uses TRBV3-1 with TRBJ1-4, with a weak D call TRBD1 (5 bases). From germline, CDR1 is LGHDT and CDR2 YNNKEL (reference sequence). This CDR3 has 14 amino acids. Written as DNA, the CDR3 is TGTGTCAGCAGCCAAGGGCAGGGAGTCGCAAAACTGTTTTTT. It translates to CVSSQGQGVAKLFF.

The sample holds a few counts of this clonotype. The chain joins TRBV12-3 or TRBV12-4 to TRBJ1-3, with unresolved D. V lost 6 bases and J 4 bases, leaving 10 bases between the germline ends. CDR3 length equals 13 residues. The CDR3 region is CASSLLLGNTIYF. The DNA for the CDR3 is TGTGCCAGCAGCCTTCTACTCGGAAACACCATATATTTT.

This clonotype was observed many times. The chain joins TRBV7-2 to TRBJ2-3; D gene ambiguous. The CDR3 sequence is 14 residues long. CDR1 is SGHTA, CDR2 FQGNSA, per germline. V was clipped by 1 base and J by 2 bases, with 7 bases between them. CDR3: CASSLETHTDTQYF. In DNA form, the CDR3 reads TGTGCCAGCAGCTTAGAAACCCACACAGATACGCAGTATTTT.

This clonotype occurred a few times. The gene calls are TRBV24-1 and TRBJ2-3; D call uncertain. The CDR3 is 13 residues long. Germline V gives CDR1 KGHDR, CDR2 SFDVKD. Between the trimmed V and J ends, which lost 3 bases and 6 bases, there was a span of 9 bases. The CDR3 DNA reads as TGTGCCACCAGTGATCCGCACGCGGATACGCAGTATTTT. This gives the protein CATSDPHADTQYF.

The rearrangement joins TRBV12-5 to TRBJ1-4; TRBD1 matches at 8 bases. The V gene end was trimmed by 6 bases and the J gene end by 6 bases; junction bases not matched to a gene: 9. This CDR3 region has 15 residues. CDR1 is LGHNT and CDR2 is FRNRAP in the germline V gene. The CDR3 is CASGSSGQDYEKLFF. The CDR3 DNA reads as TGTGCTAGTGGATCTTCGGGACAGGACTATGAAAAACTGTTTTTT.

This clonotype was observed a handful of times. The rearrangement links TRBV28 to TRBJ2-7; D is ambiguous. This CDR3 has 11 amino acids. The germline V gene encodes CDR1 MDHEN and CDR2 SYDVKM. V was clipped by 8 bases and J by 2 bases, with 7 bases between them. In DNA, the CDR3 is TGTGCCAGCGGGATCCCCTACGAGCAGTACTTC. This sequence encodes CASGIPYEQYF.

Only a few counts were recorded for this clonotype. The CDR3 DNA follows: TGTGCCAGCAGTTCGGACAGGTTTCAAGAGACCCAGTACTTC. It encodes CASSSDRFQETQYF. This rearrangement joins TRBV12-3 or TRBV12-4 to TRBJ2-5; 7 bases map to TRBD1. CDR3 length equals 14 residues. The J segment lost 2 bases and the V segment lost 4 bases, leaving 4 bases of the junction unmatched.

The chain links TRBV28 to TRBJ2-3; the D call may be TRBD1 or TRBD2 (6 bases each). V was trimmed by 6 bases and J by 4 bases, leaving 20 bases between them. Germline lookup yields CDR1 MDHEN and CDR2 SYDVKM. This CDR3 region has 16 residues. The CDR3 protein is CASSFIWGAGADTQYF. The CDR3 DNA reads TGTGCCAGCAGCTTTATCTGGGGGGCCGGGGCAGATACGCAGTATTTT.

V is TRBV20-1 and J is TRBJ1-5; the match to TRBD1 covers 7 bases. V was clipped by 6 bases and J by 7 bases; unmatched bases: 9. Germline values: CDR1 DFQATT, CDR2 SNEGSKA (reference sequence). The CDR3 is 13 residues long. The CDR3 DNA sequence: TGCAGTGCGGTAACAGGGGACGGCCAGCCCCAGCATTTT. It encodes CSAVTGDGQPQHF.

The chain uses TRBV19 and TRBJ2-1, with TRBD1 identical over 8 bases. CDR1 is LNHDA, CDR2 SQIVND, per germline (reference sequence). V shed 5 bases and J 8 bases; nucleotides not matched to a gene: 8. The CDR3 has 14 amino acids. The CDR3, as DNA: TGTGCCAGTAGTTTAGGACAGGGAGAGGATGAGCAGTTCTTC. Amino acid sequence: CASSLGQGEDEQFF. The full variable domain, rest sourced from reference TRBV19 and TRBJ2-1, is DGGITQSPKYLFRKEGQNVTLSCEQNLNHDAMYWYRQDPGQGLRLIYYSQIVNDFQKGDIAEGYSVSREKKESFPLTVTSAQKNPTAFYLCASSLGQGEDEQFFGPGTRLTVL.